These 30 T cell receptor beta chains came from one sample sequenced in a study of spatial heterogeneity in lung cancer. Overall study results and limits: In tumors, expanded intratumoral alpha and beta TCR counts tracked mutation counts.

Antigens for these TCRs are unknown. Described time point: sample taken at primary tumor resection. TCRdb re-derived calls from the 5' RACE reads in MiXCR, one entry per CDR3 protein. Altogether 20,000 to 25,000 distinct CDR3 sequences are present, 5% to 7.5% being singletons, with the ten largest covering approximately 10%. The material was lung tumor tissue, obtained at surgery. The origin of the receptors is a male donor with early-stage non-small cell lung cancer.

Sample share makes this clonotype medium-sized. This chain links TRBV18 with TRBJ1-2; D not certain. V was pared by 0 bases and J by 1 base, with 6 bases between. The CDR3 covers 14 residues. Germline-derived CDR1 and CDR2 are KGHSH and LQKENI. The CDR3 nucleotides read TGTGCCAGCTCACCACCGTGGGATAACTATGGCTACACCTTC. This codes for CASSPPWDNYGYTF.

This clonotype showed up many times. This chain links TRBV28 with TRBJ1-2; D unclear. Trimming stripped 5 bases from V and 4 bases from J, with 8 bases between. The CDR3 consists of 12 residues. Germline V gene lookup returns CDR1 MDHEN and CDR2 SYDVKM. Written as DNA, the CDR3 is TGTGCCAGCAGTCCTGGGATCTATGGCTACACCTTC. Its translation: CASSPGIYGYTF.

This clonotype appeared many times. The chain joins TRBV6-1 to TRBJ2-2, with TRBD2 matching 8 bases. V lost 2 bases, J lost 3 bases, and 5 bases stayed unmatched. This CDR3 has 16 residues. Germline lookup yields CDR1 MNHNS and CDR2 SASEGT. Written as DNA, the CDR3 is TGTGCCAGCAGTGAATACTGGCGGGGGGACACCGGGGAGCTGTTTTTT. Protein: CASSEYWRGDTGELFF.

This clonotype has at least ten counts. The rearrangement links TRBV11-1 to TRBJ1-2; weak D call: TRBD1 (6 bases). V lost 4 bases to trimming and J lost 8 bases, with 11 bases between them. This CDR3 has 12 residues. CDR1 is SGHAT, CDR2 FQDESV, per germline (reference sequence). The CDR3 is CASSSYRVGYTF. The DNA for the CDR3 is TGTGCCAGCAGCTCGTACAGGGTAGGCTACACCTTC.

The sample holds many counts of this clonotype. The chain couples TRBV7-2 to TRBJ2-3, with 7 bases identical to TRBD2. This CDR3 is 12 amino acids long. Germline loops: CDR1 SGHTA, CDR2 FQGNSA. V lost 0 bases, J lost 11 bases, and 2 bases stayed unmatched. The CDR3 region is CASSLAQRGQYF. The DNA of the CDR3 is TGTGCCAGCAGCTTAGCCCAGCGGGGGCAGTATTTT.

V and J are TRBV5-4 and TRBJ2-1, with TRBD2 identical over 9 bases. Germline values: CDR1 SGHNT, CDR2 YYREEE (reference sequence). V was clipped by 1 base and J by 0 bases; unmatched bases: 20. This CDR3 spans 22 amino acids. CDR3: CASSLTGNLAGRAMGSYNEQFF. CDR3 nucleotide sequence: TGTGCCAGCAGCTTGACAGGGAATCTAGCGGGACGCGCTATGGGCTCCTACAATGAGCAGTTCTTC.

This clonotype appeared many times. The rearrangement links TRBV9 to TRBJ1-1; D is ambiguous. The CDR3 is made up of 15 amino acids. Germline V gene lookup returns CDR1 SGDLS and CDR2 YYNGEE. V was pared by 0 bases and J by 5 bases, with 14 bases between. The CDR3: CASSVDSAGGTEAFF. For the CDR3, the DNA is TGTGCCAGCAGCGTAGATAGTGCCGGAGGGACTGAAGCTTTCTTT.

The chain has TRBV18 and TRBJ2-2; no reliable D call. V was trimmed by 4 bases and J by 0 bases, leaving 12 bases between them. Germline assignment: CDR1 KGHSH and CDR2 LQKENI. The CDR3 runs to 16 residues. The CDR3 nucleotides read TGTGCCAGCTCACAAAATAGACACCCGAACACCGGGGAGCTGTTTTTT. This encodes CASSQNRHPNTGELFF.

The chain employs TRBV28 and TRBJ2-7; a possible D gene is TRBD2 (5 bases). Per the germline V gene, CDR1 is MDHEN and CDR2 is SYDVKM. The CDR3 length is 12 residues. Trimming cost V 8 bases and J 7 bases, with 15 bases left between them. The CDR3 region is CASGRVGQEQYF. The CDR3 DNA follows: TGTGCCAGCGGGCGGGTTGGGCAGGAGCAGTACTTC.

This clonotype was counted ten times or more. Relative to the germline gene, one junction end is altered; a read error may explain this. The chain combines TRBV7-9 with TRBJ1-1, with 7 nucleotides matching TRBD1. CDR1 and CDR2 (germline): SEHNR, FQNEAQ (reference sequence). The CDR3 extends over 11 amino acids. CDR3 coding DNA: TGTGCCAGCAGCCAACGACAGGGAGGGGTCTTT. Amino acid sequence: CASSQRQGGVF.

This clonotype showed up many times. The chain uses TRBV7-9 and TRBJ2-7; D unresolved. Germline-derived CDR1 and CDR2 are SEHNR and FQNEAQ (reference sequence). The ends were cut back, 1 base at V and 4 bases at J, with 5 bases in the middle. The length of the CDR3 is 12 residues. CDR3 in amino acids: CASSLGEYEQYF. CDR3 DNA: TGTGCCAGCAGCTTAGGAGAATACGAGCAGTACTTC.

The sample holds many counts of this clonotype. The V and J genes are TRBV6-1 and TRBJ1-1; 8 bases map to TRBD1. V shed 6 bases, J shed 6 bases, and the junction held 12 bases outside the gene matches. The CDR3 is 15 amino acids. CDR1 MNHNS and CDR2 SASEGT come from the germline V gene. The CDR3 spells CASSALHGTGSEAFF. In DNA form, the CDR3 reads TGTGCCAGCAGCGCTCTTCACGGGACAGGATCTGAAGCTTTCTTT.

This clonotype showed up many times. The rearrangement joins TRBV7-2 to TRBJ2-2; D perhaps matches TRBD2 (5 bases). Germline loops: CDR1 SGHTA, CDR2 FQGNSA. V was clipped by 5 bases and J by 5 bases, with 9 bases between them. This CDR3 comprises 13 residues. CDR3 nucleotide sequence: TGTGCCAGCAGCGCGAGGGAGACCGGGGAGCTGTTTTTT. It specifies CASSARETGELFF.

This clonotype was counted many times. J is TRBJ1-1 and V is TRBV9; tentatively, D is TRBD1 (6 bases). V lost 0 bases and J 2 bases, leaving 14 bases between the germline ends. The CDR3 covers 16 residues. CDR1 is SGDLS, CDR2 YYNGEE, per germline. CDR3 residues: CASSVVTGQINTEAFF. Here the CDR3 DNA reads TGTGCCAGCAGCGTAGTCACAGGGCAAATAAACACTGAAGCTTTCTTT. Full variable domain (remainder filled in from reference TRBV9 and TRBJ1-1): DSGVTQTPKHLITATGQRVTLRCSPRSGDLSVYWYQQSLDQGLQFLIQYYNGEERAKGNILERFSAQQFPDLHSELNLSSLELGDSALYFCASSVVTGQINTEAFFGQGTRLTVV.

In this sample, this clonotype turned up many times. The chain combines TRBV9 with TRBJ1-1; D gene uncertain. The germline V gene has CDR1 SGDLS and CDR2 YYNGEE. This CDR3 spans 14 amino acids. With 4 bases removed from V and 6 bases from J, the gap between germline ends came to 16 bases. The CDR3 reads CASSPRVGGAEAFF. CDR3 coding DNA: TGTGCCAGCAGCCCTAGAGTGGGAGGCGCTGAAGCTTTCTTT. The complete variable domain, with remaining parts taken from reference TRBV9 and TRBJ1-1, reads DSGVTQTPKHLITATGQRVTLRCSPRSGDLSVYWYQQSLDQGLQFLIQYYNGEERAKGNILERFSAQQFPDLHSELNLSSLELGDSALYFCASSPRVGGAEAFFGQGTRLTVV.

The V gene is TRBV7-2, the J gene TRBJ1-1, with 12 bases matching TRBD1. Trimming at V came to 5 bases and at J to 8 bases, leaving 9 bases not matched to a gene. Germline CDR1 SGHTA, CDR2 FQGNSA. This CDR3 is built from 15 residues. The CDR3 is CASSQGGQGAREAFF. Written as DNA, the CDR3 is TGTGCCAGCAGCCAGGGGGGACAGGGGGCAAGGGAAGCTTTCTTT.

At least ten counts were recorded for this clonotype. The rearrangement links TRBV11-2 to TRBJ2-5; 10 bases line up with TRBD2. This CDR3 has 15 residues. CDR1 is SGHAT, CDR2 FQNNGV, per germline. J gave up 6 bases and V 1 base, and 5 bases lay outside the gene matches. For the CDR3, the DNA is TGTGCCAGCAGCTTAGCGGCTAGCGGGAGACAGACCCAGTACTTC. This encodes CASSLAASGRQTQYF.

The sample holds many counts of this clonotype. V is TRBV18 and J is TRBJ2-7, with 10 bases that match TRBD2. Germline values: CDR1 KGHSH, CDR2 LQKENI. CDR3 length equals 16 residues. Unmatched junction bases numbered 5, after V lost 0 bases and J lost 3 bases. CDR3 residues: CASSPPPSGRSYEQYF. The CDR3 bases are TGTGCCAGCTCACCACCCCCTAGCGGGAGAAGCTACGAGCAGTACTTC.

This clonotype has at least ten counts. For the CDR3, the DNA is TGTGCCAGCAGACCAGACGGACATGGGGGTTCACCCCTCCACTTT. Translating gives CASRPDGHGGSPLHF. The chain employs TRBV7-6 and TRBJ1-6, with a tentative D call TRBD1 (5 bases). Trimming pared 6 bases from V and 9 bases from J, leaving 18 bases between. CDR1 SGHVS and CDR2 FNYEAQ come from the germline V gene. The CDR3 length is 15 residues.

Comment on this clonotype: A read error is possible here, since a much larger clone lies one base away. The chain uses TRBV24-1 and TRBJ2-1, with TRBD1 as a possible D gene (6 bases). The CDR3 extends over 15 amino acids. Trimming removed 9 bases from V and 1 base from J, with 15 bases in between. The germline gives CDR1 KGHDR, CDR2 SFDVKD. CDR3 coding DNA: TGTGCCACCCGAGGAAGGGGGAAATCCTACAATGAGCAGTTCTTC. Amino acid sequence: CATRGRGKSYNEQFF.

This clonotype was observed at least ten times. One end of the junction is discordant with germline, which a read error may explain. The chain recombines TRBV6-6 with TRBJ1-2; 8 nucleotides match TRBD1. This CDR3 has 15 residues. Looked up from germline, CDR1 is MNHNY and CDR2 is SVGAGI (reference sequence). The CDR3 bases are TGTGCCAGCAGCCCTCTTGGACAGGGTAATTTCCTTGGAGACTTC. It codes for CASSPLGQGNFLGDF.

In this sample, this clonotype turned up many times. The V gene is TRBV7-2, the J gene TRBJ2-1; D is unclear. This CDR3 is built from 14 residues. Deletions cut 5 bases from V and 2 bases from J, with 10 bases between. The V gene's germline CDR1 is SGHTA and CDR2 FQGNSA. CDR3 coding DNA: TGTGCCAGCAGCCCCGGGTGGGCCTACAATGAGCAGTTCTTC. This sequence encodes CASSPGWAYNEQFF.

This clonotype was observed at least ten times. J is TRBJ1-1 and V is TRBV28; maybe TRBD1 (6 bases). V was clipped by 6 bases and J by 3 bases, with 23 bases between them. Germline assignment: CDR1 MDHEN and CDR2 SYDVKM. CDR3 length: 17 amino acids. In DNA, the CDR3 is TGTGCCAGCAGATACCACGGGACACTGAGGGCGGACACTGAAGCTTTCTTT. This translates into CASRYHGTLRADTEAFF.

The rearrangement uses TRBV11-2 and TRBJ1-6, with TRBD1 matching over 8 bases. CDR3 size: 17 residues. V was clipped by 2 bases and J by 2 bases; unmatched bases: 5. Per germline, CDR1 SGHAT and CDR2 FQNNGV. The CDR3 region has the DNA TGTGCCAGCAGCTTAAGGGGGACAGGAACCTATAATTCACCCCTCCACTTT. Its translation: CASSLRGTGTYNSPLHF.

This clonotype came up many times. The gene calls are TRBV7-9 and TRBJ2-7, with TRBD1 identical over 8 bases. V gave up 6 bases and J gave up 4 bases; unmatched junction bases: 5. This CDR3 contains 13 residues. Germline CDR1 and CDR2: SEHNR and FQNEAQ (reference sequence). CDR3 in amino acids: CASRPRDRYEQYF. DNA of the CDR3: TGTGCCAGCAGACCCCGGGACAGGTACGAGCAGTACTTC.

The chain recombines TRBV10-2 with TRBJ2-7; D not certain. The germline V gene encodes CDR1 WSHSY and CDR2 SAAADI. The CDR3 is 12 residues long. V lost 0 bases to trimming and J lost 3 bases, with 3 bases between them. The CDR3, as DNA: TGCGCCAGCAGTGAGTCCGGCTACGAGCAGTACTTC. It yields the protein CASSESGYEQYF.

In this sample, this clonotype turned up many times. CDR3 nucleotides: TGTGCCAGCAGCTCGTTGACAGGGCCCCACAATCAGCCCCAGCATTTT. Translation gives CASSSLTGPHNQPQHF. The V gene is TRBV7-9, the J gene TRBJ1-5, with 7 nucleotides matching TRBD1. Per germline, CDR1 SEHNR and CDR2 FQNEAQ (reference sequence). Trimming cost V 4 bases and J 3 bases; bases outside gene matches: 9. The CDR3 consists of 16 residues.

The table lists this clonotype with a few counts. The V call is TRBV5-4, the J call TRBJ2-2, with 7 bases matching TRBD1. V lost 1 base, J lost 3 bases, and 0 bases stayed unmatched. Germline V gene sequence: CDR1 SGHNT, CDR2 YYREEE (reference sequence). This CDR3 spans 14 amino acids. CDR3 nucleotide sequence: TGTGCCAGCAGCTTGACAGGGGACACCGGGGAGCTGTTTTTT. Translated, it gives CASSLTGDTGELFF.

This clonotype has more than one count but fewer than ten. The chain has TRBV30 and TRBJ2-5; TRBD1 aligns across 7 bases. The CDR3 spans 13 residues. The germline V gene encodes CDR1 GTSNPN and CDR2 SVGIG (reference sequence). The V and J ends lost 3 bases and 4 bases, in that order; junction bases with no gene match: 5. The CDR3 sequence: CAWRPGGRETQYF. CDR3 bases: TGTGCCTGGAGACCAGGGGGTAGAGAGACCCAGTACTTC.

At least ten counts were recorded for this clonotype. V usage is TRBV6-2 or TRBV6-3 and J usage is TRBJ2-7; D is unresolved. V was shortened by 4 bases and J by 3 bases, with 7 bases between the two germline ends. CDR3 length: 12 amino acids. Germline lookup yields CDR1 MNHEY and CDR2 SVGEGT. CDR3: CASSSPLYEQYF. The CDR3 DNA reads as TGTGCCAGCAGTTCCCCCCTCTACGAGCAGTACTTC.